This passage covers 8 T cell receptor beta chains from one sample sequenced in a study of blood T cells in healthy people across ages. Next came a second PCR, run for roughly 6 to 11 cycles, which used a sample-barcoded 5' primer along with a J-beta primer mix. Each CDR3 protein gets one entry after TCRdb re-called the 5' RACE reads with MiXCR. The profile shows about 1.1 million distinct CDR3 sequences, more than 30% of them singletons. What was sequenced was blood. The source of these receptors is a man aged 18 to 30 in good health.

The V and J genes are TRBV10-2 and TRBJ1-6; no clear D gene. The CDR3 has 13 amino acids. V lost 8 bases, J lost 10 bases, and 15 bases lay in between. From germline, CDR1 is WSHSY and CDR2 SAAADI. In DNA, the CDR3 is TGCGCCAGCTACCATGGACGGGCGTCACCCCTCCACTTT. This sequence encodes CASYHGRASPLHF.

The chain employs TRBV12-3 or TRBV12-4 and TRBJ1-2, with D unresolved. The V and J ends lost 5 bases and 4 bases respectively, with 11 bases between them. CDR3 size: 13 residues. The CDR3 DNA sequence: TGTGCCAGCAGTGTCAGGAGAGGCTATGGCTACACCTTC. Translated, it gives CASSVRRGYGYTF.

This clonotype was detected only a few times. The J gene is TRBJ2-4, the V gene TRBV23-1; tentatively, D is TRBD1 (5 bases). TRBV23-1 belongs to the ORF category, with a function that is uncertain. The CDR3 has 22 amino acids. V lost 3 bases and J lost 0, with 30 bases in between. The CDR3: CASSHLTIPPKNRILAKNIQYF. Here the CDR3 DNA reads TGCGCCAGCAGTCACCTAACAATACCTCCAAAAAACAGGATATTAGCCAAAAACATTCAGTACTTC.

This clonotype was seen repeatedly, ten times or more. CDR3 nucleotides: TGTGCCAGCAGTTACTCGACGGGGGGGTTTTACAATGAGCAGTTCTTC. It encodes CASSYSTGGFYNEQFF. The chain joins TRBV6-6 to TRBJ2-1; 8 nucleotides align to TRBD2. Unmatched junction bases numbered 5, after V lost 0 bases and J lost 4 bases. Germline V gives CDR1 MNHNY, CDR2 SVGAGI (reference sequence). The CDR3 spans 16 residues.

This clonotype was seen more than once but under ten times. The rearrangement uses TRBV5-1 and TRBJ2-5; D gene uncertain. The V gene lost 1 base and the J gene lost 4 bases, with 11 bases spanning the gap. Looked up from germline, CDR1 is SGHRS and CDR2 is YFSETQ. The CDR3 totals 14 residues. The CDR3 region is CASSLMSELETQYF. As DNA, the CDR3 is TGCGCCAGCAGCTTGATGTCCGAATTAGAGACCCAGTACTTC.

This sequence joins TRBV15 and TRBJ1-5, with D unresolved. The CDR3 length is 15 residues. The ends were cut back, 1 base at V and 6 bases at J, with 13 bases in the middle. CDR1 and CDR2 (germline): LNHNV, YYDKDF (reference sequence). The CDR3 region has the DNA TGTGCCACCAGCAGAGGTAGGGCGGTGGGTCAGCCCCAGCATTTT. It specifies CATSRGRAVGQPQHF.

As concerns this clonotype: A much larger clonotype is one base distant, so this may be a read error. The conserved phenylalanine or tryptophan normally closing the CDR3 is absent here, so this likely arose from a read error. The limits of the CDR3 on the DNA are not certain, so only TCRdb's listed CDR3 is given. The chain combines TRBV20-1 with TRBJ1-6; the table's D call, TRBD1, has no DNA check behind it. Including both end residues, the CDR3 is 13 amino acids long. The germline V gene encodes CDR1 DFQATT and CDR2 SNEGSKA (reference sequence). The CDR3 loop is CSARDLRTGDNHL.

This clonotype was counted a few times. The chain is built from TRBV9 and TRBJ2-3; 7 nucleotides match TRBD1. The CDR3 is 15 amino acids. V lost 1 base and J lost 1; bases outside the gene matches: 3. Per germline, CDR1 SGDLS and CDR2 YYNGEE. CDR3 region: CASSVLDRGTDTQYF. In DNA form, the CDR3 reads TGTGCCAGCAGCGTACTAGACAGGGGCACAGATACGCAGTATTTT.